This T cell receptor (beta chain) was recovered during a study of T cells after somatic rescue of genetic block. CDR3 length equals 16 residues. V was shortened by 0 bases and J by 5 bases, with 16 bases between the two germline ends. The V gene's germline CDR1 is ENHRY and CDR2 SYGVKD. Only in-frame clones appear in the TCRdb table, and some are missing; sequencing was by immunoSEQ multiplex PCR. The top ten clones hold roughly a fifth of a sample with 13,000 or so clones, roughly two thirds of them seen once. This sequence originates from a boy between 5 and 17 years old. The J gene is TRBJ2-5, the V gene TRBV10-3, with D possibly TRBD2 on 5 matching bases. Specimen: peripheral blood mononuclear cells (PBMCs). The CDR3 here is CAISESRLALGETQYF. The CDR3 region has the DNA TGTGCCATCAGTGAGTCGAGGCTAGCCCTAGGGGAGACCCAGTACTTC.